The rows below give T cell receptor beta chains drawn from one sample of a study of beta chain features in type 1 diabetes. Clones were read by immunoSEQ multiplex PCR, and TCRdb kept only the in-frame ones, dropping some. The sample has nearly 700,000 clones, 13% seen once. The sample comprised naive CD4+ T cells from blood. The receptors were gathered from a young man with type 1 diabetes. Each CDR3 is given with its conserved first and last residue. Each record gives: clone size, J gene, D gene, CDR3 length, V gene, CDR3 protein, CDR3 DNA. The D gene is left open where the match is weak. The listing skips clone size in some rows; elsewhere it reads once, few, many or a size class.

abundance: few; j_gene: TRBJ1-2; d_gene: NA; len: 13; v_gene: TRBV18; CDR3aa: CASSPDRDYGYTF; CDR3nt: TGTGCCAGCTCTCCGGACAGAGATTATGGCTACACCTTC
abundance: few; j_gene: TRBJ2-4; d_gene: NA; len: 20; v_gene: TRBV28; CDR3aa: CASSYLLHYSDPLAKNIQYF; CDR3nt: TGTGCCAGCAGTTACCTCCTCCATTATAGCGACCCGCTAGCCAAAAACATTCAGTACTTC
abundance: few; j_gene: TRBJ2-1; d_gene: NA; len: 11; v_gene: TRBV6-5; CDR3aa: CASSPEGLEFF; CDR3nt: TGTGCCAGCAGCCCGGAGGGACTGGAGTTCTTC
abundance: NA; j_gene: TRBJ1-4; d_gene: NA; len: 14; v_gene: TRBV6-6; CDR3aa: CASSYSGNNEKLFF; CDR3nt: TGTGCCAGCAGTTACTCGGGGAATAATGAAAAACTGTTTTTT
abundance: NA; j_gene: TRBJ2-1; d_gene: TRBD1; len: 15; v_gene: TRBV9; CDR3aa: CASSVMDRGTNEQFF; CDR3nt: TGTGCCAGCAGCGTTATGGACAGGGGGACTAATGAGCAGTTCTTC
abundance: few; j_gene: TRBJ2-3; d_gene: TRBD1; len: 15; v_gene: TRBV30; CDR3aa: CACRGQVFSTDTQYF; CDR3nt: TGTGCCTGTCGTGGACAGGTTTTTAGCACAGATACGCAGTATTTT
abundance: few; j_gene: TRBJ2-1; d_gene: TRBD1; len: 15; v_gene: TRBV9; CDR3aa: CASSPRTGGYNEQFF; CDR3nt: TGTGCCAGCAGCCCAAGGACAGGGGGCTACAATGAGCAGTTCTTC
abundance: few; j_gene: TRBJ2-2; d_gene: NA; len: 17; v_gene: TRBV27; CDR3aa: CASSLSRDGAGAGELFF; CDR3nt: TGTGCCAGCAGTTTATCCCGAGACGGGGCTGGAGCCGGGGAGCTGTTTTTT
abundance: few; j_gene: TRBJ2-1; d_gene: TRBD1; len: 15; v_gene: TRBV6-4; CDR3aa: CASRTGTGLHNEQFF; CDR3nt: TGTGCCAGCAGGACCGGGACAGGCCTTCACAATGAGCAGTTCTTC
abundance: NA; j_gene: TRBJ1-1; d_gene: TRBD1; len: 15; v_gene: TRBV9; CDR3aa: CASSVTGEMNTEAFF; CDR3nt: TGTGCCAGCAGCGTTACAGGGGAGATGAACACTGAAGCTTTCTTT
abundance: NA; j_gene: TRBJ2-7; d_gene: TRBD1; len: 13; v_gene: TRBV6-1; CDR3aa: CASSTDRVDEQYF; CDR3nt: TGTGCCAGCAGTACGGACAGGGTGGACGAGCAGTACTTC
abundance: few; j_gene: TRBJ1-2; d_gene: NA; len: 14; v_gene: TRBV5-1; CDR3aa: CASSSTTALPGYTF; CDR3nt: TGCGCCAGCAGCTCAACGACAGCCCTTCCGGGCTACACCTTC
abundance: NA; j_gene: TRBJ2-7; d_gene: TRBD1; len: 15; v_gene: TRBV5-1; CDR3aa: CASSLLTGGSYEQYF; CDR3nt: TGCGCCAGCAGCTTGTTGACAGGGGGATCCTACGAGCAGTACTTC
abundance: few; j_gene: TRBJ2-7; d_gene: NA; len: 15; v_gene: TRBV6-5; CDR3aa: CASSSGQGSPYEQYF; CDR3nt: TGTGCCAGCAGTTCGGGGCAGGGATCCCCCTACGAGCAGTACTTC
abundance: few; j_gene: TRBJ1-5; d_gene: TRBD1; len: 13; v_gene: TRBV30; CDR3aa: CAWRDRRNQPQHF; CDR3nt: TGTGCCTGGAGGGACAGGCGCAATCAGCCCCAGCATTTT
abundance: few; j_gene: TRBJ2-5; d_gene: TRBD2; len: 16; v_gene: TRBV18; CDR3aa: CASSPPTSGDQETQYF; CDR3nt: TGTGCCAGCTCACCACCGACTAGCGGGGATCAAGAGACCCAGTACTTC
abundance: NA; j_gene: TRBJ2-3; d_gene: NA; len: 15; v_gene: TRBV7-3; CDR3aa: CASSSSGVGTDTQYF; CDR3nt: TGTGCCAGCAGCTCCTCGGGGGTTGGCACAGATACGCAGTATTTT
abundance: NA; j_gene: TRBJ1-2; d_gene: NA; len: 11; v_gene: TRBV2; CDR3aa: CASRGVSGYTF; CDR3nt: TGTGCCAGCAGGGGGGTCTCTGGCTACACCTTC
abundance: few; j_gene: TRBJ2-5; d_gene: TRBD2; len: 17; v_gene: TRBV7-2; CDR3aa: CASSPWTSGGIQETQYF; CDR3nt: TGTGCCAGCAGCCCTTGGACTAGCGGGGGGATCCAAGAGACCCAGTACTTC
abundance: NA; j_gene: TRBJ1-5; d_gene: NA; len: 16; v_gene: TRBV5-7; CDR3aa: CASSLPLGGADQPQHF; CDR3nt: TGTGCCAGCAGCTTACCCTTGGGGGGGGCCGATCAGCCCCAGCATTTT
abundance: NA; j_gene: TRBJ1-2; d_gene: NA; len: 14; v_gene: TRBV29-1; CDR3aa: CSVDRPGRNYGYTF; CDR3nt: TGCAGCGTTGATCGTCCAGGGCGGAACTATGGCTACACCTTC
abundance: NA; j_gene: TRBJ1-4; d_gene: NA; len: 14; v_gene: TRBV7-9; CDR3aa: CASSFTGANEKLFF; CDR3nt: TGTGCCAGCAGCTTTACAGGAGCGAATGAAAAACTGTTTTTT
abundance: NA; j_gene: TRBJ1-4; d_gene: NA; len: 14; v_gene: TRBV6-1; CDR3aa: CASSSGQLNEKLFF; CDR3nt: TGTGCCAGCAGTTCGGGACAACTAAATGAAAAACTGTTTTTT
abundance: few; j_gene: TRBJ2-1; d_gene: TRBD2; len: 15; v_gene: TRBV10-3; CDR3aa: CAISEGTSSYNEQFF; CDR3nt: TGTGCCATCAGTGAAGGGACTAGCAGTTACAATGAGCAGTTCTTC
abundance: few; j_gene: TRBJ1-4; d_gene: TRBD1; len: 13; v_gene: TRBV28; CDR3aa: CASQGQGREKLFF; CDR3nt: TGTGCCAGCCAAGGACAGGGAAGGGAAAAACTGTTTTTT
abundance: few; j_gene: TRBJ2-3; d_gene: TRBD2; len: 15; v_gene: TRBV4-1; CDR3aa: CASSQTGLALDTQYF; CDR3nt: TGCGCCAGCAGCCAGACGGGACTAGCGTTAGATACGCAGTATTTT
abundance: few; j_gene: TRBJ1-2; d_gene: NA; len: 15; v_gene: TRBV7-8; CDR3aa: CASSLVAGAKDGYTF; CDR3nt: TGTGCCAGCAGCTTAGTGGCAGGGGCAAAGGATGGCTACACCTTC
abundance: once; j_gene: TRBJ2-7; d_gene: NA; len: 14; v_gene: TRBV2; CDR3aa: CASSLQGPFYEQYF; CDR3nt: TGTGCCAGCAGTCTTCAGGGGCCCTTCTACGAGCAGTACTTC
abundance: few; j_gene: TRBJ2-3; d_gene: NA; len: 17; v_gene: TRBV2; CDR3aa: CASSGWFGGPNTDTQYF; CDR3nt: TGTGCCAGCAGTGGCTGGTTTGGAGGGCCTAACACAGATACGCAGTATTTT
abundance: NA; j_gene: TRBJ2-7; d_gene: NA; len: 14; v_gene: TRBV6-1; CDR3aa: CASSEAGERWGQYF; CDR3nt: TGTGCCAGCAGTGAAGCTGGGGAGCGATGGGGGCAGTACTTC
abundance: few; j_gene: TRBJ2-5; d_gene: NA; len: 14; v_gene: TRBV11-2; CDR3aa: CASSSGIPQETQYF; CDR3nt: TGTGCCAGCAGCTCAGGGATCCCCCAAGAGACCCAGTACTTC
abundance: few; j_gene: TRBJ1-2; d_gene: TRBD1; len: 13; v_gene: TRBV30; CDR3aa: CAWSWSGGDGYTF; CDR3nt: TGTGCCTGGAGCTGGTCAGGGGGTGATGGCTACACCTTC
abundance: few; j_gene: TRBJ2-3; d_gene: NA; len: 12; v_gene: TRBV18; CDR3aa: CASSPGGDTQYF; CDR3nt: TGTGCCAGCTCACCGGGAGGAGATACGCAGTATTTT
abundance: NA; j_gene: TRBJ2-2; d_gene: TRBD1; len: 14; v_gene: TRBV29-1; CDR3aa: CSAGQGANTGELFF; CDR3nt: TGCAGCGCTGGACAGGGGGCGAACACCGGGGAGCTGTTTTTT
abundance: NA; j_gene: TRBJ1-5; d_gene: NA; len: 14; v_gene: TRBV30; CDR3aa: CAWSTGSSNQPQHF; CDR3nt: TGTGCCTGGAGTACAGGCAGTAGCAATCAGCCCCAGCATTTT
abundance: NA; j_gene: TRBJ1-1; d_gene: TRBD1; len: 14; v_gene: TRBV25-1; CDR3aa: CASSAPGTGTEAFF; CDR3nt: TGTGCCAGCAGTGCCCCCGGGACAGGGACTGAAGCTTTCTTT
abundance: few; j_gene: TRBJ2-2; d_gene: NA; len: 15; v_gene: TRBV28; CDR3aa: CASSLSQGGTGELFF; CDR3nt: TGTGCCAGCAGTTTATCACAGGGAGGAACCGGGGAGCTGTTTTTT
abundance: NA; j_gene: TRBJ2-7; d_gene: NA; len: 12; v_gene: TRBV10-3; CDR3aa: CAISEPHYEQYF; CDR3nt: TGTGCCATCAGCGAACCTCACTACGAGCAGTACTTC
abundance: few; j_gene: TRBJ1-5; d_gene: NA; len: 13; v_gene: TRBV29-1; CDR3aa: CSVGERGGQPQHF; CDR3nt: TGCAGCGTTGGGGAACGGGGGGGACAGCCCCAGCATTTT
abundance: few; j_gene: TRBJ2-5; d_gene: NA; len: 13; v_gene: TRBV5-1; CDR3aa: CASSPAGQETQYF; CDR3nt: TGCGCCAGCAGCCCGGCTGGACAAGAGACCCAGTACTTC
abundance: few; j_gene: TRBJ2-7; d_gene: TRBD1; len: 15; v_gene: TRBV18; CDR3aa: CASSSQTGTVGEQYF; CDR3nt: TGTGCCAGCTCATCCCAGACAGGGACGGTGGGCGAGCAGTACTTC
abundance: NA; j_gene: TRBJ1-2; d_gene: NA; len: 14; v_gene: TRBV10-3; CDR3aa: CAISDQASNYGYTF; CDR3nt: TGTGCCATCAGTGACCAGGCATCTAACTATGGCTACACCTTC
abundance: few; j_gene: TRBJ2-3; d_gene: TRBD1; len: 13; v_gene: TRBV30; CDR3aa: CAWDRGYTDTQYF; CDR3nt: TGTGCCTGGGACAGGGGGTACACAGATACGCAGTATTTT